The 2 T cell receptor beta chains below come from one sample, sequenced in a study of cytomegalovirus exposure and HLA in healthy donors. The primer mix had 60 Vbeta and 13 Jbeta primers. Here immunoSEQ multiplex PCR was the method, and the copy in TCRdb shows in-frame clones only, minus some. The sample includes 150,000 or so clones, 79% seen only once; the top ten take approximately 8%. The specimen was PBMCs. The source of these receptors is a man aged 30-40 years in good health and CMV-seropositive.

This chain uses TRBV10-2 with TRBJ2-3; 9 bases are a match to TRBD2. The J segment lost 5 bases and the V segment lost 0 bases, leaving 18 bases of the junction unmatched. Germline CDR1 is WSHSY and CDR2 is SAAADI. This CDR3 comprises 20 residues. CDR3 protein: CASSESGGVAGDEVGDTQYF. In DNA, the CDR3 is TGCGCCAGCAGTGAGTCCGGCGGGGTAGCGGGAGATGAGGTTGGAGATACGCAGTATTTT.

The rearrangement links TRBV11-1 to TRBJ2-3; 10 nucleotides line up with TRBD2. The CDR3 runs 17 residues. The germline CDR1 and CDR2 sequences are SGHAT and FQDESV (reference sequence). V shed 1 base and J 8 bases; nucleotides not matched to a gene: 12. The CDR3 DNA is TGTGCCAGCAGCTTAGTTTTTAGCGGGGGGCCAAGGGGTACGCAGTATTTT. It is translated as CASSLVFSGGPRGTQYF.